This TCR beta chain was profiled in a study of T-cell reconstitution after alpha-beta-depleted transplantation in children. Study-wide findings and caveats: Newly produced T cells mostly provided counts and TCRbeta diversity after one year, as hyperexpanded clones declined. Approximately two months post-transplant, alpha-beta T cells reportedly originated from several hundred expanded graft clones.

This clonotype showed up many times. Its antigen is still unknown. It was with unique molecular identifiers that the TCRbeta library was prepared. TCRdb recomputed calls from the PCR reads with MiXCR, one row per CDR3 protein. The sample consists of about 240,000 distinct CDR3 sequences, roughly 25% of them appearing once. This CDR3 spans 16 amino acids. Trimming pared 5 bases from V and 0 bases from J, leaving 14 bases between. The gene calls are TRBV12-3 or TRBV12-4 and TRBJ2-1; perhaps TRBD2 as D (7 bases). The sequence came from a girl aged 2-10 years with Fanconi anemia, due to receive a stem cell transplant. The input for sequencing was PBMCs, taken before TCRalphabeta/CD19-depleted stem cell transplant. The CDR3 DNA sequence: TGTGCCAGCAGTCTCGCCGGGGGGCTCTCCTACAATGAGCAGTTCTTC. It yields the protein CASSLAGGLSYNEQFF.